The present T cell receptor (beta chain) was sequenced within a study of blood T cell repertoires in COVID-19 (dated by TCRdb to 2020 to 2022). With respect to the entire study: Samples covering the acute and convalescent phases of COVID-19 were provided by collaborators in the United States, Italy and Spain. A freely available public database, intended as a resource for researchers studying the immune response to SARS-CoV-2, is where the repertoires were released. A de-identified subject ID, COVID-19 status, age in years and sex were almost always included in the sample metadata. Subjects who had been exposed to COVID-19, were actively infected with it, or had recovered from it provided the deeply sampled blood TCRbeta repertoires that made up the dataset. The material from the prospective study consisted of cDNA or gDNA derived from T cells, B-cell-depleted T cells, or PBMCs. Where available, HLA class I and class II types were taken from metadata supplied by the sample provider and were not determined by assay-based typing. The samples were drawn from two sources: the first 160 participants of the ongoing ImmuneRACE study, and over 1,000 subjects contributed by 6 global collaborators.

Whole blood was collected in K2EDTA tubes by collaborating institutions according to the institutions' own protocols. For TCRbeta analysis, collaborator samples were shipped as frozen whole blood, as isolated PBMCs, or as DNA extracted from either sample type. The research as a whole found: How much clinical and demographic metadata was included differed by source and by participant, and the metadata was provided uncurated.

This clone has a handful of counts. It has no known antigen specificity. No clone much larger than this one lies a single base away; base qualities are absent. The V end loses 1 base and the J end loses 7 bases, and a stretch of 5 bases separates them. Looking up the germline V gene (reference sequence) yields CDR1 SGHNT and CDR2 YYREEE. The CDR3 measures 12 amino acids from cysteine to phenylalanine. CDR3 DNA is the only sequence kept; it has 36 bases, read in frame from the first base. TCRbeta CDR3 regions were amplified from genomic DNA using the immunoSEQ Assay, a bias-controlled multiplex PCR. Per the authors' processing: The number of nucleated cells in each sample was estimated by amplification of reference gene primers within the assay. To quantify the absolute abundance of each unique TCRbeta CDR3 rearrangement, sequence reads were collapsed and filtered. Productive Simpson clonality was computed per sample as the square root of Simpson's diversity index over productive rearrangements. Entries here come from immuneACCESS through TCRdb and include only in-frame sequences with V and J called. Some clones fail to appear in such tables; in the studies checked, an unresolved V gene covers under half of the shortfall, and the cause of the remainder is unknown. V and J calls and clone size come straight from that table; D and trimming were deduced from the DNA. The sample yields approximately 170,000 clones; 74% were counted once. Jointly, the top ten make up under 3.5% of the sample.

Sample: peripheral blood. The receptor chain draws on TRBV5-4 and TRBJ1-4; there is no confident call for the D gene. The TCR sequence derives from a woman aged 80 or older with acute or convalescent COVID-19. The encoded CDR3 is CASSLRGEKLFF. The sequenced DNA is TGTGCCAGCAGCTTGAGAGGTGAAAAACTGTTTTTT. The CDR3, completed at both ends by the reference TRBV5-4 and TRBJ1-4 genes, gives the full variable domain ETGVTQSPTHLIKTRGQQVTLRCSSQSGHNTVSWYQQALGQGPQFIFQYYREEENGRGNFPPRFSGLQFPNYSSELNVNALELDDSALYLCASSLRGEKLFFGSGTQLSVL.